The clone carrying this T cell receptor beta chain has only a few counts. Its target is not known. The data were obtained in a study of quantifying T cell responses using KT2 cells. Across the study: TCR alpha and beta constant-region primers primed reverse transcription of RNA. Study results and limitations: Even the lowest spike-in, about one KT2 cell per 100,000 PBMC, yielded detectable KT2 sequences. KT2 sequence counts showed saturation when very many KT2 cells were spiked in.

An oligo carrying a UMI was ligated to the cDNA 3' end. An equimolar mix of RC1.1 and RC1.2 primed the beta chain across TRBC1 and TRBC2. From the second PCR onward, TCR alpha and beta chains were processed separately. TCRdb passed the UMI-ligation and nested PCR reads through MiXCR, listing each CDR3 protein once. The data show 25,000 to 35,000 distinct CDR3 sequences, with roughly 7.2% seen just once and 15% to 19% held by the top ten. The V and J ends lost 7 bases and 0 bases respectively, with 15 bases between them. The CDR3 is 15 residues long. From germline, CDR1 is SNHLY and CDR2 FYNNEI. The receptor was derived from a human donor. Sequenced material: PBMCs spiked with cells of the T cell clone KT2. The chain joins TRBV2 to TRBJ1-2; a possible D gene is TRBD1 (5 bases). The CDR3, as DNA: TGTGCCAGCAAGACGAACAGGCGCTCTAACTATGGCTACACCTTC. It codes for CASKTNRRSNYGYTF.